Sequencing of this T cell receptor beta chain was carried out in a study of OX40 agonist ivuxolimab in advanced cancers. For the study at large: Averaging 60 years in age, with a range of about 23 to 80, the cohort was about 85% male.

Produced via immunoSEQ multiplex PCR; TCRdb's table is partial and in-frame only. The table lists 45,000 to 50,000 clones, about nine tenths of them singletons. This sequence originates from an adult with an advanced solid tumor such as melanoma, head and neck, liver or kidney cancer. This specimen was CD4+ or CD8+ T cells sorted from blood, taken in a trial of the OX40 agonist ivuxolimab.

The CDR3 DNA reads as TGTGCCAGCAGCTTAGAATCAGGGGCGGCTGGAAACACCATATATTTT. It specifies CASSLESGAAGNTIYF. This sequence joins TRBV7-8 and TRBJ1-3, with a weak D call TRBD1 (6 bases). The CDR3 consists of 16 residues. Germline V gene lookup returns CDR1 SGHVS and CDR2 FQNEAQ. The ends were cut back, 1 base at V and 2 bases at J, with 12 bases in the middle.